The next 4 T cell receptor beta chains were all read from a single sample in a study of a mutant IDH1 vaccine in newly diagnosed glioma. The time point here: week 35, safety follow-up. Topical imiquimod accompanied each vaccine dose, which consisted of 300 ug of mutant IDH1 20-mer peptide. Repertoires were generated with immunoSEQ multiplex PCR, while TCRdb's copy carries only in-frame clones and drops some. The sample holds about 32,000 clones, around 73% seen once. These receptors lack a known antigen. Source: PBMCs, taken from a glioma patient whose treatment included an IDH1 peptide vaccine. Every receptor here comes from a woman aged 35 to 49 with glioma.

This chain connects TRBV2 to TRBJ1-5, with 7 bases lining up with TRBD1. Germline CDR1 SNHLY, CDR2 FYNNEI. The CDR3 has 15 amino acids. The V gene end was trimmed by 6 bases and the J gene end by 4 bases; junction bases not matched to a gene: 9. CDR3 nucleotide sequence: TGTGCCAGCAGCCAACAGGGGACGGGAAATCAGCCCCAGCATTTT. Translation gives CASSQQGTGNQPQHF.

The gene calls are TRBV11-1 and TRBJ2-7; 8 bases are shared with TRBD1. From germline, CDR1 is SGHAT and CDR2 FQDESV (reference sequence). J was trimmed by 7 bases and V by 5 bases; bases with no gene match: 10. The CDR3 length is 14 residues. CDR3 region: CASSPGQGPSEQYF. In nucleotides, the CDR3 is TGTGCCAGCAGCCCCGGACAGGGCCCATCGGAGCAGTACTTC.

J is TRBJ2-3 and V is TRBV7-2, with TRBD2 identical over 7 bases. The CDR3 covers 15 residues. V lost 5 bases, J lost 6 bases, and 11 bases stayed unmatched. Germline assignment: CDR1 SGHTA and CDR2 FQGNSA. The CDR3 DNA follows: TGTGCCAGCAGCCCCGGGGGGAGGGCTAGGGATACGCAGTATTTT. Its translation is CASSPGGRARDTQYF.

The CDR3 loop is CASSDPGAVETQYF. CDR3 sequence (DNA): TGCGCCAGCAGTGATCCAGGGGCTGTGGAGACCCAGTACTTC. The chain links TRBV10-2 to TRBJ2-5; the D gene is possibly TRBD1 (6 bases). The V gene's germline CDR1 is WSHSY and CDR2 SAAADI. The V end was cut by 3 bases, the J end by 5 bases, with 13 bases between. The CDR3 loop spans 14 amino acids.